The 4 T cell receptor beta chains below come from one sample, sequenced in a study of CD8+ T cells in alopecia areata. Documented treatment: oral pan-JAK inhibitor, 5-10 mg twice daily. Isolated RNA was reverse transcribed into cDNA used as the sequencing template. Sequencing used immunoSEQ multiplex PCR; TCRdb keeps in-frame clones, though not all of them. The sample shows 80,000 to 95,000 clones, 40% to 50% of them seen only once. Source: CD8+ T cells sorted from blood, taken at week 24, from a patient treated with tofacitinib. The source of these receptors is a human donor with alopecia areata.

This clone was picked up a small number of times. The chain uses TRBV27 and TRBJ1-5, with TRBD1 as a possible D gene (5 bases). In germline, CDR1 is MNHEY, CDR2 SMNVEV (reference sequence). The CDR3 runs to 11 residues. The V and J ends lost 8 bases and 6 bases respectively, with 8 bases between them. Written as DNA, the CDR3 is TGTGCCAGCGGGGCAGGTCAGCCCCAGCATTTT. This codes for CASGAGQPQHF.

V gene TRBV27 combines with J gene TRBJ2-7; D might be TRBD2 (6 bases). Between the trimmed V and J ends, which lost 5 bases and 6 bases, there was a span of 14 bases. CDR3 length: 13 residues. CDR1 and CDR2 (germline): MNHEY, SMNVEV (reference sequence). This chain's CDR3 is CASSTSRASEQYF. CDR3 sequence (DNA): TGTGCCAGCAGTACTAGCAGGGCCTCCGAGCAGTACTTC.

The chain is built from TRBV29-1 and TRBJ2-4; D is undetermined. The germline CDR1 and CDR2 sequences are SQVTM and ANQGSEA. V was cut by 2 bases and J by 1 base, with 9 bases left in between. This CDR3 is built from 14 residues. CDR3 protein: CSVENEFAKNIQYF. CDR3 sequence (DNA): TGCAGCGTTGAAAATGAGTTTGCCAAAAACATTCAGTACTTC.

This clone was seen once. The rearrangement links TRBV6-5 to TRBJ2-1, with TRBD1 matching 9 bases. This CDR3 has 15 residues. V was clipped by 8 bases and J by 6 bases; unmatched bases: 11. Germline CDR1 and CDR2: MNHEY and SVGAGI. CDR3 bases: TGTGCCAGCCAGTTCGGGACAGGGACGGGCAATGAGCAGTTCTTC. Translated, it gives CASQFGTGTGNEQFF.